This record looks at one T cell receptor (beta chain) sequence and its context. The data stem from a study of T cell changes during pregnancy in multiple sclerosis. Between the trimmed V and J ends, which lost 4 bases and 0 bases, there was a span of 7 bases. The CDR3 extends over 13 amino acids. Germline CDR1 reads SQVTM; CDR2 reads ANQGSEA. Sequencing was performed with immunoSEQ multiplex PCR; in TCRdb, only in-frame clones are kept and a portion is missing. The data contain some 58,000 clones, around 97% of them singletons. This clonotype originated in a female donor with multiple sclerosis, enrolled in a pregnancy study. The input for sequencing was CD8+ T cells from peripheral blood mononuclear cells, taken after pregnancy. The chain uses TRBV29-1 and TRBJ2-1; possible D gene TRBD2, 6 bases. As DNA, the CDR3 is TGCAGCGTTGGCGGGACCTCCTACAATGAGCAGTTCTTC. This encodes CSVGGTSYNEQFF.